These T cell receptor beta chains were read from a single sample in a study of blood T cell repertoires in COVID-19. Assay: immunoSEQ multiplex PCR; the TCRdb copy retains only in-frame clones and omits some. The repertoire holds approximately 100,000 clones, with approximately 80% as singletons. Sequencing was done on a sample of peripheral blood. These receptors all come from a human donor in a cohort sampled during active or convalescent COVID-19. CDR3s include the opening cysteine and the closing phenylalanine or tryptophan. Fields, in order: J gene, V gene, D gene, clone size, CDR3 protein, CDR3 DNA. A D gene is named only where the DNA matches it firmly. Size is omitted from some rows. Given values are once, few, many or a class for expanded clones.

TRBJ2-2,TRBV5-6,TRBD2,.,CASRRLAGDTGELFF,TGTGCCAGCAGGAGGCTAGCGGGGGACACCGGGGAGCTGTTTTTT
TRBJ2-5,TRBV24-1,TRBD1,.,CATSDSIDRVGETQYF,TGTGCCACCAGTGATTCGATCGACAGGGTGGGGGAGACCCAGTACTTC
TRBJ2-3,TRBV5-1,.,.,CASRGGGTRDTQYF,TGCGCCAGCAGGGGAGGCGGGACCCGAGATACGCAGTATTTT
TRBJ2-2,TRBV11-1,TRBD1,.,CASSSRGSWAGELFF,TGTGCCAGCAGCTCCAGGGGGAGTTGGGCCGGGGAGCTGTTTTTT
TRBJ1-1,TRBV2,TRBD1,few,CASTLGQGATEAFF,TGTGCCAGCACCCTGGGACAGGGGGCAACTGAAGCTTTCTTT
TRBJ1-1,TRBV7-2,.,.,CASSFEVGTEAFF,TGTGCCAGCAGCTTTGAAGTCGGCACTGAAGCTTTCTTT
TRBJ1-1,TRBV30,.,once,CAWSRQTEAFF,TGTGCCTGGAGCAGGCAGACTGAAGCTTTCTTT
TRBJ1-5,TRBV4-2,.,.,CASSQGGGSGNQPQHF,TGTGCCAGCAGCCAAGGGGGGGGGTCGGGCAATCAGCCCCAGCATTTT
TRBJ2-5,TRBV20-1,TRBD2,.,CSASPLAGTRETQYF,TGCAGTGCTAGTCCATTAGCGGGGACTCGGGAGACCCAGTACTTC
TRBJ1-4,TRBV19,.,.,CATTNRGGNEKLFF,TGTGCCACCACCAATAGGGGAGGTAATGAAAAACTGTTTTTT
TRBJ1-5,TRBV3-1/TRBV3-2,TRBD1,.,CASSQTTGYQPQHF,TGTGCCAGCAGCCAAACGACAGGGTATCAGCCCCAGCATTTT
TRBJ1-2,TRBV11-2,TRBD1,once,CASSAQGGNYGYTF,TGTGCCAGCAGCGCCCAGGGGGGAAACTATGGCTACACCTTC
TRBJ1-1,TRBV5-6,TRBD1,.,CASSGQTGLNTEAFF,TGTGCCAGCAGCGGCCAGACAGGGTTGAACACTGAAGCTTTCTTT
TRBJ2-7,TRBV11-2,.,.,CASSPRGGEQYF,TGTGCCAGCAGCCCTAGGGGGGGAGAGCAGTACTTC
TRBJ1-5,TRBV19,TRBD1,.,CASRNTGGVSNQPQHF,TGTGCCAGTAGAAATACAGGGGGCGTTAGCAATCAGCCCCAGCATTTT
TRBJ1-1,TRBV6-5,TRBD1,.,CASRDRGRVNTEAFF,TGTGCCAGCAGGGACAGGGGGCGCGTGAACACTGAAGCTTTCTTT
TRBJ2-1,TRBV11-2,TRBD2,.,CASSLLAGGQWNEQFF,TGTGCCAGCAGCCTCCTAGCGGGGGGGCAGTGGAATGAGCAGTTCTTC
TRBJ1-5,TRBV28,TRBD1,.,CASSSMTGYNQPQHF,TGTGCCAGCAGTTCAATGACAGGGTACAATCAGCCCCAGCATTTT
TRBJ1-5,TRBV29-1,.,.,CSVATGFVGQPQHF,TGCAGCGTCGCCACAGGGTTCGTGGGACAGCCCCAGCATTTT
TRBJ2-5,TRBV5-1,TRBD2,.,CASSWGGQETQYF,TGCGCCAGCAGCTGGGGGGGGCAAGAGACCCAGTACTTC